The sequence of this T cell receptor (beta chain) was determined in a study of OX40 agonist ivuxolimab in advanced cancers. As for the study in general: Patients received ivuxolimab, an intravenous treatment, every 2 weeks at 0.01 to 10 mg/kg.

Profiling relied on immunoSEQ multiplex PCR, and the TCRdb table lists in-frame clones only, not all of them. The sample carries 50,000 or so clones, 70% to 90% recorded once. Germline V gene lookup returns CDR1 MGHRA and CDR2 YSYEKL. This CDR3 has 13 residues. V gave up 1 base and J gave up 7 bases, with 10 bases separating them. Samples were taken at baseline and on day 1 of cycles 4 and 7. The chain links TRBV4-1 to TRBJ1-2; D gene ambiguous. Source: CD4+ or CD8+ T cells sorted from blood, taken in a trial of the OX40 agonist ivuxolimab. The clonotype comes from an adult with an advanced solid tumor such as melanoma, head and neck, liver or kidney cancer. Here the CDR3 reads CASSQVVWVGYTF. The CDR3 coding sequence is TGCGCCAGCAGCCAAGTGGTGTGGGTTGGCTACACCTTC.